The clone carrying this T cell receptor beta chain was seen once. Its antigen is as yet unknown. This entry is derived from a study of cytomegalovirus exposure and HLA in healthy donors. TCRdb's table, derived via immunoSEQ multiplex PCR, lists solely in-frame clones and lacks some. This sample has about 110,000 clones; about nine tenths occur once, and the top ten carry roughly 2%. Broader study findings: Rare sequences made up most TCRs, while some public TCRs were found in many donors.

The CDR3 consists of 13 residues. Germline CDR1 SGHNT, CDR2 YYREEE (reference sequence). Trimming cost V 6 bases and J 5 bases, with 14 bases left between them. Source material: PBMCs. The rearrangement joins TRBV5-4 to TRBJ1-2, with a tentative D call TRBD1 (5 bases). The sequence was obtained from a woman aged 18-29 years in good health and CMV-seropositive. In DNA form, the CDR3 reads TGTGCCAGCACCCCGGGGGAGTTGTATGGCTACACCTTC. It translates to CASTPGELYGYTF. Together with reference TRBV5-4 and TRBJ1-2, the CDR3 gives the full variable domain: ETGVTQSPTHLIKTRGQQVTLRCSSQSGHNTVSWYQQALGQGPQFIFQYYREEENGRGNFPPRFSGLQFPNYSSELNVNALELDDSALYLCASTPGELYGYTFGSGTRLTVV.